This TCR beta chain came from a study of cytomegalovirus exposure and HLA in healthy donors. Germline V CDR1 and CDR2: MNHEY, SVGAGI. The CDR3 has 14 residues. 13 Jbeta primers and 60 Vbeta primers were used for the PCR. The table came from immunoSEQ multiplex PCR; TCRdb's copy has only in-frame clones and leaves some out. In the table there are about 160,000 clones, 65% to 85% of which are singletons. The gene calls are TRBV6-5 and TRBJ2-5, with 7 bases aligning to TRBD1. The J call may be in error: the DNA end matches TRBJ2-7 better. The sample was PBMCs. This clonotype was sampled from a male donor in good health and CMV-seropositive. The CDR3: CASSRLQGDHEQYF. The CDR3 DNA reads TGTGCCAGCAGTCGGCTGCAGGGGGACCACGAGCAGTACTTC.